This TCR beta chain was identified during a study of OX40 agonist ivuxolimab in advanced cancers. For context, the study as a whole: Ivuxolimab, which targeted the costimulatory receptor OX40 (CD134), was an agonistic, fully human IgG2 monoclonal antibody. In the dose-escalation cohort, around four fifths of patients were male, and the mean age was approximately 64 years, with a range of about 23 to 80. Partial responses occurred in three dose-escalation patients, of whom one had hepatocellular carcinoma and two had cutaneous melanoma. Peripheral TCRbeta sequencing aimed to test whether ivuxolimab altered TCR sequence diversity and caused clonal T-cell expansion. The paper describes the monotherapy dose-escalation part (N of about 52 patients) of the phase I trial of ivuxolimab. Among the roughly 50 dose-escalation patients, 19 had hepatocellular carcinoma, approximately 15 melanoma, 9 renal cell carcinoma and 9 head and neck cancer. Intravenous ivuxolimab was administered to patients every 2 weeks at six dose levels: 0.01, 0.1, 0.3, 1.5, 3 and 10 mg/kg. Prior anti-PD-1, anti-PD-L1 or anti-CTLA-4 therapy was permitted, and about 40% of dose-escalation patients had received checkpoint inhibitors. Overall study outcomes, separate from this receptor: After ivuxolimab, CD8+ T cells had more expanded clones than CD4+ T cells on average. Low levels of normalized T-cell clonal expansion were also seen in some patients who did not respond. Which antigens the clonally expanded peripheral T cells were specific for was not determined. At doses from 0.1 to 3.0 mg/kg, clonal expansion was seen in both CD4+ and CD8+ blood T cells between baseline and week 6. Partial responders in the 0.1-3.0 mg/kg groups had among the lowest normalized peripheral clonal expansion, especially among CD8+ T cells.

Patients with a history of autoimmune disease or receiving systemic immunosuppression were excluded from the trial. Peripheral blood for TCR sequencing was drawn from every dose cohort at baseline, at cycle 4 day 1 and at cycle 7 day 1. Samples came from an open-label, multicenter, first-in-human phase I dose-escalation trial of ivuxolimab. The trial enrolled adults with locally advanced or metastatic head and neck squamous cell, hepatocellular, melanoma or renal cell carcinoma. CD4+ and CD8+ T cells were sorted separately from peripheral blood before TCR sequencing. Genomic DNA was isolated from the sorted cells so that the TCRbeta CDR3 region could be sequenced. The immunoSEQ Assay was used to sequence the TCRbeta CDR3 regions. Entries here come from immuneACCESS through TCRdb and include only in-frame sequences with V and J called. Some clones fail to appear in such tables; in the studies checked, an unresolved V gene covers under half of the shortfall, and the cause of the remainder is unknown. The sample table shows about 92,000 clones, and about 80% are seen once. The ten largest clonotypes hold around 5.5% of the sample.

A word on this clone: Its antigen remains unidentified. Base-call qualities are not available, and no considerably larger clone is one nucleotide away.

This sequence was found in an adult with an advanced solid tumor such as melanoma, head and neck, liver or kidney cancer. Specimen: CD4+ or CD8+ T cells sorted from blood, collected in a trial of the OX40 agonist ivuxolimab.

The sequence in DNA is TGTGCCAGCGGCCCTCCGGGGGCTAGCTCCTACAATGAGCAGTTCTTC. This codes for CASGPPGASSYNEQFF. Rearrangement joined TRBV5-4 to TRBJ2-1, with the D assignment possibly TRBD1 or TRBD2, given 6 matching bases for each. CDR1 and CDR2, per the germline V gene (reference sequence), are SGHNT and YYREEE. The germline ends are 17 bases apart after V is trimmed by 7 bases and J by 0 bases. Including cysteine and phenylalanine, the CDR3 has 16 amino acids. Only CDR3 DNA remains: 48 bases, in frame from the first base.